The rows below give T cell receptor beta chains drawn from one sample of a study of blood T cell repertoires in COVID-19. Produced via immunoSEQ multiplex PCR; TCRdb's table is partial and in-frame only. The sample yields 88,000 or so clones, roughly 83% seen once. Material for sequencing was peripheral blood. Receptors originate from a human donor in a cohort sampled during active COVID-19. The CDR3 runs from the conserved cysteine through the conserved F or W. The order of the fields is V gene, D gene, clone size, J gene, CDR3 protein, CDR3 DNA. D genes are given only for firm matches. Not every row has a clone size; where given, it reads once, few, many or a size class.

V gene: TRBV3-1/TRBV3-2; D gene: NA; clone size: NA; J gene: TRBJ1-3; CDR3 protein: CASSQGGDSGNTIYF; CDR3 DNA: TGTGCCAGCAGCCAGGGGGGGGACTCTGGAAACACCATATATTTT
V gene: TRBV3-1/TRBV3-2; D gene: NA; clone size: NA; J gene: TRBJ1-5; CDR3 protein: CASSQDLGLGNQPQHF; CDR3 DNA: TGTGCCAGCAGCCAAGATCTGGGCCTCGGCAATCAGCCCCAGCATTTT
V gene: TRBV14; D gene: NA; clone size: few; J gene: TRBJ2-7; CDR3 protein: CASSQEYRRAYF; CDR3 DNA: TGTGCCAGCAGCCAAGAGTACAGACGAGCGTACTTC
V gene: TRBV2; D gene: NA; clone size: NA; J gene: TRBJ2-5; CDR3 protein: CASSEFLRSGARKETQYF; CDR3 DNA: TGTGCCAGCAGTGAATTTCTTCGCTCAGGGGCGCGGAAGGAGACCCAGTACTTC
V gene: TRBV14; D gene: NA; clone size: NA; J gene: TRBJ2-1; CDR3 protein: CASSQDKGGALTYNEQFF; CDR3 DNA: TGTGCCAGCAGCCAAGATAAGGGCGGGGCCCTAACTTACAATGAGCAGTTCTTC
V gene: TRBV28; D gene: NA; clone size: few; J gene: TRBJ2-2; CDR3 protein: CASSFSAGINTGELFF; CDR3 DNA: TGTGCCAGCAGTTTCTCGGCGGGGATCAACACCGGGGAGCTGTTTTTT
V gene: TRBV2; D gene: TRBD2; clone size: NA; J gene: TRBJ2-7; CDR3 protein: CASSSGRATYEQYF; CDR3 DNA: TGTGCCAGCAGCAGCGGGAGGGCCACGTACGAGCAGTACTTC
V gene: TRBV19; D gene: TRBD2; clone size: NA; J gene: TRBJ2-1; CDR3 protein: CASSPSGPGNEQFF; CDR3 DNA: TGTGCCAGTAGTCCTAGCGGTCCGGGCAATGAGCAGTTCTTC
V gene: TRBV7-2; D gene: NA; clone size: NA; J gene: TRBJ2-6; CDR3 protein: CASSMSEGGANVLTF; CDR3 DNA: TGTGCCAGCAGCATGTCCGAGGGAGGGGCCAACGTCCTGACTTTC
V gene: TRBV7-2; D gene: TRBD1; clone size: NA; J gene: TRBJ1-4; CDR3 protein: CASRGGQGRSNEKLFF; CDR3 DNA: TGTGCCAGCAGGGGCGGACAGGGGCGTAGTAATGAAAAACTGTTTTTT
V gene: TRBV5-1; D gene: NA; clone size: NA; J gene: TRBJ1-2; CDR3 protein: CASSLESDYGYTF; CDR3 DNA: TGCGCCAGCAGCTTGGAGTCGGACTATGGCTACACCTTC
V gene: TRBV2; D gene: TRBD1; clone size: NA; J gene: TRBJ1-5; CDR3 protein: CASSVDRGYGQPQHF; CDR3 DNA: TGTGCCAGCAGTGTTGACAGGGGGTATGGACAGCCCCAGCATTTT
V gene: TRBV3-1/TRBV3-2; D gene: NA; clone size: NA; J gene: TRBJ2-2; CDR3 protein: CASSQSTLYTGELFF; CDR3 DNA: TGTGCCAGCAGCCAATCCACTCTTTACACCGGGGAGCTGTTTTTT
V gene: TRBV29-1; D gene: NA; clone size: NA; J gene: TRBJ1-2; CDR3 protein: CSVLVGSEGYTF; CDR3 DNA: TGCAGCGTTCTCGTCGGTTCGGAGGGCTACACCTTC
V gene: TRBV6-5; D gene: NA; clone size: once; J gene: TRBJ2-1; CDR3 protein: CASTIALSSYNEQFF; CDR3 DNA: TGTGCCAGCACCATAGCGTTGAGCTCCTACAATGAGCAGTTCTTC
V gene: TRBV5-8; D gene: TRBD2; clone size: NA; J gene: TRBJ2-3; CDR3 protein: CASSPGTSGRAEDTQYF; CDR3 DNA: TGTGCCAGCAGCCCGGGGACTAGCGGGAGGGCCGAAGATACGCAGTATTTT
V gene: TRBV9; D gene: NA; clone size: NA; J gene: TRBJ2-7; CDR3 protein: CASSVDSNSYEQYF; CDR3 DNA: TGTGCCAGCAGCGTTGACAGTAACTCCTACGAGCAGTACTTC
V gene: TRBV5-1; D gene: NA; clone size: few; J gene: TRBJ2-5; CDR3 protein: CASSLAPGGQGKETQYF; CDR3 DNA: TGCGCCAGCAGCTTGGCACCCGGGGGGCAGGGGAAGGAGACCCAGTACTTC
V gene: TRBV12-5; D gene: NA; clone size: NA; J gene: TRBJ1-2; CDR3 protein: CASGLGRGSGYTF; CDR3 DNA: TGTGCTAGTGGTTTGGGCAGGGGCTCTGGCTACACCTTC
V gene: TRBV14; D gene: NA; clone size: NA; J gene: TRBJ2-2; CDR3 protein: CASSQYIAVNTGELFF; CDR3 DNA: TGTGCCAGCAGCCAATATATAGCAGTGAACACCGGGGAGCTGTTTTTT
V gene: TRBV18; D gene: TRBD1; clone size: NA; J gene: TRBJ1-4; CDR3 protein: CASSPTTGLKEKLFF; CDR3 DNA: TGTGCCAGCTCACCGACGACAGGGTTAAAGGAAAAACTGTTTTTT
V gene: TRBV6-5; D gene: NA; clone size: NA; J gene: TRBJ2-7; CDR3 protein: CASGQGIEQYF; CDR3 DNA: TGTGCCAGCGGGCAGGGCATAGAGCAGTACTTC
V gene: TRBV7-9; D gene: TRBD1; clone size: NA; J gene: TRBJ2-7; CDR3 protein: CASSPGQGRSYEQYF; CDR3 DNA: TGTGCCAGCAGCCCGGGACAGGGCCGCTCCTACGAGCAGTACTTC
V gene: TRBV7-7; D gene: NA; clone size: NA; J gene: TRBJ2-5; CDR3 protein: CASSLGPTGQETQYF; CDR3 DNA: TGTGCTAGCAGCTTAGGTCCAACAGGGCAAGAGACCCAGTACTTC
V gene: TRBV2; D gene: TRBD1; clone size: NA; J gene: TRBJ1-1; CDR3 protein: CASHKEGAVFTEAFF; CDR3 DNA: TGTGCCAGCCACAAAGAGGGGGCAGTGTTCACTGAAGCTTTCTTT
V gene: TRBV7-9; D gene: TRBD1; clone size: NA; J gene: TRBJ1-3; CDR3 protein: CASSLSGDRSGNTIYF; CDR3 DNA: TGTGCCAGCAGCTTATCAGGGGACAGGTCTGGAAACACCATATATTTT
V gene: TRBV30; D gene: NA; clone size: NA; J gene: TRBJ2-5; CDR3 protein: CAWSNRETQYF; CDR3 DNA: TGTGCCTGGAGTAACCGGGAGACCCAGTACTTC
V gene: TRBV20-1; D gene: NA; clone size: NA; J gene: TRBJ2-5; CDR3 protein: CSAGGGVGYWLETQYF; CDR3 DNA: TGCAGTGCTGGTGGGGGCGTGGGGTATTGGCTTGAGACCCAGTACTTC
V gene: TRBV29-1; D gene: TRBD2; clone size: NA; J gene: TRBJ2-3; CDR3 protein: CSVLGTSGSGDTQYF; CDR3 DNA: TGCAGCGTCCTCGGGACTAGCGGGAGTGGAGATACGCAGTATTTT
V gene: TRBV5-8; D gene: NA; clone size: NA; J gene: TRBJ1-6; CDR3 protein: CASSLMSNGNSPLHF; CDR3 DNA: TGTGCCAGCAGCTTGATGTCTAACGGGAATTCACCCCTCCACTTT
V gene: TRBV6-5; D gene: NA; clone size: NA; J gene: TRBJ2-7; CDR3 protein: CASSSSWAGEQYF; CDR3 DNA: TGTGCCAGCAGTTCTAGCTGGGCGGGAGAGCAGTACTTC
V gene: TRBV18; D gene: TRBD1; clone size: NA; J gene: TRBJ2-7; CDR3 protein: CASSRGSYEQYF; CDR3 DNA: TGTGCCAGCTCCAGGGGGTCCTACGAGCAGTACTTC
V gene: TRBV6-5; D gene: NA; clone size: NA; J gene: TRBJ1-2; CDR3 protein: CASGQGPIGYTF; CDR3 DNA: TGTGCCAGCGGGCAGGGTCCCATTGGCTACACCTTC
V gene: TRBV18; D gene: NA; clone size: few; J gene: TRBJ2-3; CDR3 protein: CASSRGHTDTQYF; CDR3 DNA: TGTGCCAGCTCACGAGGCCACACAGATACGCAGTATTTT
V gene: TRBV28; D gene: TRBD1; clone size: NA; J gene: TRBJ1-2; CDR3 protein: CASSLNGGQGYTF; CDR3 DNA: TGTGCCAGCAGTTTAAACGGGGGACAGGGCTACACCTTC
V gene: TRBV10-3; D gene: TRBD1; clone size: NA; J gene: TRBJ2-7; CDR3 protein: CAISGDRAAYEQYF; CDR3 DNA: TGTGCCATCAGTGGGGACAGGGCGGCGTACGAGCAGTACTTC
V gene: TRBV7-8; D gene: NA; clone size: NA; J gene: TRBJ1-2; CDR3 protein: CASSFLVSNYGYTF; CDR3 DNA: TGTGCCAGCAGCTTTTTAGTTTCCAACTATGGCTACACCTTC
V gene: TRBV5-1; D gene: TRBD2; clone size: few; J gene: TRBJ2-2; CDR3 protein: CASSPRGLAEVNTGELFF; CDR3 DNA: TGCGCCAGCAGCCCCCGGGGACTAGCGGAGGTTAACACCGGGGAGCTGTTTTTT
V gene: TRBV5-1; D gene: TRBD1; clone size: NA; J gene: TRBJ2-3; CDR3 protein: CASSLDRGRDTQYF; CDR3 DNA: TGCGCCAGCAGCTTGGACAGGGGAAGGGATACGCAGTATTTT
V gene: TRBV10-3; D gene: NA; clone size: NA; J gene: TRBJ2-7; CDR3 protein: CAISGANRPDPYF; CDR3 DNA: TGTGCCATCAGTGGTGCGAATCGCCCCGATCCGTACTTC